These 22 T cell receptor beta chains originate from one sample sequenced in a study of cytotoxic CD8 clonotypes in ibrutinib-treated CLL. Only in-frame clones appear in the TCRdb table, and some are missing; sequencing was by immunoSEQ multiplex PCR. This sample has a few hundred thousand clones, with 80% found just once. Sequenced material: PBMCs, taken before ibrutinib treatment. These receptors came from a human donor with chronic lymphocytic leukemia.

This chain links TRBV11-1 with TRBJ2-2; the match to TRBD2 covers 9 bases. Trimming removed 5 bases from V and 0 bases from J; junction bases left unmatched: 10. CDR3 length: 18 amino acids. In germline, CDR1 is SGHAT, CDR2 FQDESV (reference sequence). CDR3 nucleotides: TGTGCCAGCAGCACTGGACTAGCGCGAGATGCGAACACCGGGGAGCTGTTTTTT. Translating it yields CASSTGLARDANTGELFF.

The chain combines TRBV2 with TRBJ2-7, with TRBD1 matching over 8 bases. The CDR3 contains 12 residues. V shed 6 bases, J shed 5 bases, and the junction held 3 bases outside the gene matches. Per germline, CDR1 SNHLY and CDR2 FYNNEI. CDR3 sequence (DNA): TGTGCCAGCAGATCGGACAGGGACGAGCAGTACTTC. This encodes CASRSDRDEQYF.

CDR3 DNA sequence: TGTGCCAGTCTGAGCGGATACCAGCCCCAGCATTTT. Protein: CASLSGYQPQHF. The chain is built from TRBV19 and TRBJ1-5; D is unresolved. This CDR3 is built from 12 residues. Deletions cut 8 bases from V and 7 bases from J, with 12 bases between. Germline CDR1 and CDR2: LNHDA and SQIVND (reference sequence).

This chain connects TRBV6-6 to TRBJ2-1; no definite D call. This CDR3 is 11 amino acids long. Per the germline V gene, CDR1 is MNHNY and CDR2 is SVGAGI (reference sequence). V dropped 6 bases and J dropped 9 bases, with 9 bases sitting between them. The chain's CDR3 is CASSPSGEQFF. CDR3 coding DNA: TGTGCCAGCAGCCCCTCCGGTGAGCAGTTCTTC.

This chain connects TRBV2 to TRBJ2-5, with 7 positions matching TRBD2. This CDR3 contains 14 residues. J was trimmed by 4 bases and V by 7 bases; bases with no gene match: 9. The germline CDR1 and CDR2 sequences are SNHLY and FYNNEI. In DNA form, the CDR3 reads TGTGCCAGCAATGGGAGGGAGAGGGGAGAGACCCAGTACTTC. Translating gives CASNGRERGETQYF.

This chain connects TRBV7-9 to TRBJ2-7; TRBD1 aligns across 8 bases. This CDR3 comprises 15 residues. The trim removed 6 bases at V and 2 bases at J, leaving 9 bases unmatched. The germline gives CDR1 SEHNR, CDR2 FQNEAQ (reference sequence). The CDR3 loop is CASSLPGQAPYEQYF. CDR3 nucleotides: TGTGCCAGCAGTCTTCCGGGACAGGCCCCCTACGAGCAGTACTTC.

The V call is TRBV19, the J call TRBJ1-1; D possibly corresponds to TRBD1 (5 bases). Germline-derived CDR1 and CDR2 are LNHDA and SQIVND (reference sequence). The CDR3 length is 14 residues. V lost 6 bases and J 1 base, leaving 12 bases between the germline ends. This chain's CDR3 is CASSPGQGNTEAFF. Written as DNA, the CDR3 is TGTGCCAGTAGCCCTGGGCAGGGGAACACTGAAGCTTTCTTT.

The chain combines TRBV9 with TRBJ2-3, with 7 bases matching TRBD2. The CDR3 is 17 amino acids. Germline V CDR1 and CDR2: SGDLS, YYNGEE. Losses at the gene ends were 0 bases for V and 1 base for J; bases not matched to a gene: 8. For the CDR3, the DNA is TGTGCCAGCAGCGTAGGTCCCCTAGCGGTAGGCACAGATACGCAGTATTTT. Amino acid sequence: CASSVGPLAVGTDTQYF.

The CDR3 DNA reads TGTGCCAGCAGCTTGGTGGTAGCGGGACTTGGCTCCTACGAGCAGTACTTC. Its protein is CASSLVVAGLGSYEQYF. V gene TRBV5-6 combines with J gene TRBJ2-7; TRBD2 matches 8 bases. Trimming cost V 0 bases and J 0 bases; bases outside gene matches: 8. Germline V gene lookup returns CDR1 SGHDT and CDR2 YYEEEE. The length of the CDR3 is 17 residues.

The V call is TRBV7-9, the J call TRBJ2-4; the D is unclear. The length of the CDR3 is 14 residues. The V gene lost 3 bases and the J gene lost 1 base, with 7 bases spanning the gap. Germline V gene sequence: CDR1 SEHNR, CDR2 FQNEAQ (reference sequence). The CDR3 is CASSFSAAKNIQYF. The CDR3 coding sequence is TGTGCCAGCAGCTTCAGCGCCGCCAAAAACATTCAGTACTTC.

The chain joins TRBV7-9 to TRBJ2-1, with 10 bases matching TRBD2. Germline V gene lookup returns CDR1 SEHNR and CDR2 FQNEAQ (reference sequence). The CDR3 has 15 amino acids. Trimming removed 5 bases from V and 7 bases from J; junction bases left unmatched: 8. DNA for the CDR3: TGTGCCAGCAGCAGCTCTAGCGGGAGTGGTAATGAGCAGTTCTTC. It translates to CASSSSSGSGNEQFF. The full variable domain, rest sourced from reference TRBV7-9 and TRBJ2-1, is DTGVSQNPRHKITKRGQNVTFRCDPISEHNRLYWYRQTLGQGPEFLTYFQNEAQLEKSRLLSDRFSAERPKGSFSTLEIQRTEQGDSAMYLCASSSSSGSGNEQFFGPGTRLTVL.

The CDR3 sequence: CAISVGQGADEQYF. For the CDR3, the DNA is TGTGCCATCAGTGTGGGGCAGGGGGCCGACGAGCAGTACTTC. V and J are TRBV10-3 and TRBJ2-7; TRBD1 agrees at 8 bases. Trimming took 4 bases from V and 5 from J; bases not matched to a gene: 7. The CDR3 is made up of 14 amino acids. CDR1 is ENHRY and CDR2 is SYGVKD in the germline V gene.

This chain uses TRBV29-1 with TRBJ2-3, with 8 nucleotides matching TRBD2. CDR3 length: 16 amino acids. Germline V gives CDR1 SQVTM, CDR2 ANQGSEA. Germline trimming cut 6 bases from V and 1 base from J; bases unmatched to any gene: 12. Here the CDR3 DNA reads TGCAGCGTAGGAAACCCGACTAGCGATGGCACAGATACGCAGTATTTT. This sequence encodes CSVGNPTSDGTDTQYF.

CDR3 protein: CASSVTTYNEQFF. The CDR3 DNA reads as TGTGCCAGCAGCGTAACGACCTACAATGAGCAGTTCTTC. The rearrangement links TRBV9 to TRBJ2-1, with D uncertain. V lost 1 base and J lost 2, with 4 bases in between. This CDR3 has 13 residues. The germline V gene encodes CDR1 SGDLS and CDR2 YYNGEE.

The CDR3 DNA reads as TGCGCCAGCAGAAGGGAGGCAGATACGCAGTATTTT. It is translated as CASRREADTQYF. The rearrangement joins TRBV5-1 to TRBJ2-3, with D perhaps TRBD2 (6 bases). Germline CDR1 and CDR2: SGHRS and YFSETQ. The CDR3 spans 12 residues. The V end lost 5 bases, the J end lost 4 bases, and 8 bases lay between the germline ends.

V and J are TRBV7-2 and TRBJ2-3; TRBD2 aligns across 9 bases. The CDR3 is 15 residues long. Germline lookup yields CDR1 SGHTA and CDR2 FQGNSA. The J segment lost 4 bases and the V segment lost 5 bases, leaving 7 bases of the junction unmatched. The CDR3 sequence: CASSRSGSAPDTQYF. CDR3 sequence (DNA): TGTGCCAGCAGCCGTAGCGGGAGCGCGCCAGATACGCAGTATTTT.

This clone was counted between two and nine times. The J gene is TRBJ2-1, the V gene TRBV11-2, with 7 nucleotides matching TRBD2. V dropped 1 base and J dropped 7; count of bases not matched to a gene: 10. The CDR3 totals 16 residues. Per the germline V gene, CDR1 is SGHAT and CDR2 is FQNNGV. CDR3 DNA: TGTGCCAGCAGCTTAGTTTTGTCCGGGAGGACTAATGAGCAGTTCTTC. It encodes CASSLVLSGRTNEQFF. Complete variable domain (other parts from reference TRBV11-2 and TRBJ2-1): EAGVAQSPRYKIIEKRQSVAFWCNPISGHATLYWYQQILGQGPKLLIQFQNNGVVDDSQLPKDRFSAERLKGVDSTLKIQPAKLEDSAVYLCASSLVLSGRTNEQFFGPGTRLTVL.

This sequence joins TRBV9 and TRBJ2-5, with unresolved D. Germline lookup yields CDR1 SGDLS and CDR2 YYNGEE. This CDR3 region has 14 residues. Trimming took 2 bases from V and 2 from J, leaving 10 bases between them. The CDR3 is CASSVLSGQETQYF. The CDR3 DNA reads TGTGCCAGCAGCGTCCTGTCCGGTCAAGAGACCCAGTACTTC.

The chain employs TRBV2 and TRBJ2-3, with D possibly matching TRBD1 (5 bases). CDR1 and CDR2 from the germline V gene are SNHLY and FYNNEI. The CDR3 totals 14 residues. V was pared by 4 bases and J by 4 bases, with 12 bases between. Written as DNA, the CDR3 is TGTGCCAGCAGTGTGGGGCAGGGCGCAGATACGCAGTATTTT. This sequence encodes CASSVGQGADTQYF. Looking up the rest from reference TRBV2 and TRBJ2-3 gives the full variable domain: EPEVTQTPSHQVTQMGQEVILRCVPISNHLYFYWYRQILGQKVEFLVSFYNNEISEKSEIFDDQFSVERPDGSNFTLKIRSTKLEDSAMYFCASSVGQGADTQYFGPGTRLTVL.

In this sample, this clone turned up a few times. The rearrangement uses TRBV7-8 and TRBJ2-7; D gene uncertain. CDR3 size: 15 residues. Trimming left V 6 bases short and J 6 bases short, with 21 bases between. CDR1 and CDR2 (germline): SGHVS, FQNEAQ. DNA of the CDR3: TGTGCCAGCAGACATAGAAAGGACCCGATCGGCGAGCAGTACTTC. It encodes CASRHRKDPIGEQYF.

The chain couples TRBV9 to TRBJ1-1; D call uncertain. Germline CDR1 reads SGDLS; CDR2 reads YYNGEE. V dropped 1 base and J dropped 4 bases, with 11 bases sitting between them. The CDR3 length is 14 residues. CDR3 in amino acids: CASSVRGGGTEAFF. DNA for the CDR3: TGTGCCAGCAGCGTACGGGGTGGCGGCACTGAAGCTTTCTTT.

The chain is built from TRBV19 and TRBJ2-7; D gene uncertain. The CDR3 totals 12 residues. V was shortened by 6 bases and J by 6 bases, with 12 bases between the two germline ends. Germline-derived CDR1 and CDR2 are LNHDA and SQIVND (reference sequence). In DNA, the CDR3 is TGTGCCAGTAGAGGGCAGCCTGGCGAGCAGTACTTC. Protein sequence: CASRGQPGEQYF.